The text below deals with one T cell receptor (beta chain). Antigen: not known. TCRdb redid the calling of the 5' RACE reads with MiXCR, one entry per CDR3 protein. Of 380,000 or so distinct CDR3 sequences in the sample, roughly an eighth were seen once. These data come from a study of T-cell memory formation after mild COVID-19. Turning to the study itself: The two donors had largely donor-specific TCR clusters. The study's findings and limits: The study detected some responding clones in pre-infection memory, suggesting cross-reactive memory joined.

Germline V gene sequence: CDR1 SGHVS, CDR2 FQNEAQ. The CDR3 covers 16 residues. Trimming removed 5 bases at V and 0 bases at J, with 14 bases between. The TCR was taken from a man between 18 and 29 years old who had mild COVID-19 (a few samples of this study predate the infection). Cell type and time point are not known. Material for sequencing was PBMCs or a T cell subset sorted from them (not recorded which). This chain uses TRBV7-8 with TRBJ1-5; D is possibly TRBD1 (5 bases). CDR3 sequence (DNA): TGTGCCAGCAGCCCTCAGACGGGGCTTAGCAATCAGCCCCAGCATTTT. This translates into CASSPQTGLSNQPQHF.